The 27 T cell receptor beta chains reported below all come from one sample, sequenced in a study of T cells after yellow fever vaccination. Each CDR3 protein is one row after TCRdb ran MiXCR on the 5' RACE reads. The data contain roughly 250,000 distinct CDR3 sequences, 10% to 15% of them singletons. Material: CD4+ T cells sorted from PBMCs, obtained 45 days after the yellow fever booster vaccination. The receptors stem from a man aged 30 to 39 who received the YFV17D yellow fever vaccine.

The rearrangement uses TRBV20-1 and TRBJ2-7, with TRBD1 matching 9 bases. The V gene end was trimmed by 6 bases and the J gene end by 0 bases; junction bases not matched to a gene: 3. Germline V CDR1 and CDR2: DFQATT, SNEGSKA (reference sequence). The length of the CDR3 is 13 residues. This chain's CDR3 is CSAGTGNSYEQYF. CDR3 nucleotide sequence: TGCAGTGCCGGGACAGGGAACTCCTACGAGCAGTACTTC.

There are a few counts of this clonotype. This chain uses TRBV6-2 or TRBV6-3 with TRBJ2-1; 9 bases match TRBD2. V shed 7 bases, J shed 4 bases, and the junction held 5 bases outside the gene matches. CDR3 length: 14 amino acids. Germline V gene lookup returns CDR1 MNHEY and CDR2 SVGEGT. CDR3: CASKGLASYNEQFF. CDR3 coding DNA: TGTGCCAGCAAGGGACTAGCATCTTACAATGAGCAGTTCTTC.

The chain joins TRBV20-1 to TRBJ2-7; the D is unclear. Germline V gene sequence: CDR1 DFQATT, CDR2 SNEGSKA (reference sequence). V was clipped by 0 bases and J by 2 bases, with 14 bases between them. The CDR3 consists of 15 residues. The CDR3: CSARDVPAPTYEQYF. For the CDR3, the DNA is TGCAGTGCTAGAGATGTCCCAGCGCCGACCTACGAGCAGTACTTC.

This clonotype was counted ten times or more. The chain links TRBV20-1 to TRBJ2-5, with D possibly TRBD2 on 5 matching bases. Trimming took off 6 bases at V and 2 bases at J, with 10 bases between the two ends. CDR3 length equals 12 residues. Germline CDR1 DFQATT, CDR2 SNEGSKA (reference sequence). CDR3 in amino acids: CSALEGQETQYF. The CDR3 DNA is TGCAGTGCCCTCGAGGGTCAAGAGACCCAGTACTTC.

This clonotype occurred a few times. The CDR3 coding sequence is TGTGCCAGCAGTTTGGGGGGGACCGGGGCCAACGTCCTGACTTTC. It codes for CASSLGGTGANVLTF. The chain recombines TRBV12-3 or TRBV12-4 with TRBJ2-6; 7 nucleotides align to TRBD2. J gave up 4 bases and V 3 bases, and 3 bases lay outside the gene matches. This CDR3 contains 15 residues.

The V call is TRBV30, the J call TRBJ2-1, with 7 nucleotides matching TRBD2. CDR1 GTSNPN and CDR2 SVGIG come from the germline V gene (reference sequence). The CDR3 is 12 amino acids. The V gene end was trimmed by 1 base and the J gene end by 9 bases; junction bases not matched to a gene: 3. The CDR3 here is CAWSAGGSEQFF. The CDR3 DNA reads TGTGCCTGGAGTGCGGGGGGATCTGAGCAGTTCTTC.

This chain connects TRBV5-1 to TRBJ2-7, with 8 bases that match TRBD2. Germline CDR1 is SGHRS and CDR2 is YFSETQ. The CDR3 runs 17 residues. Losses at the gene ends were 0 bases for V and 3 bases for J; bases not matched to a gene: 11. This chain's CDR3 is CASSLDLLAGLVYEQYF. The CDR3 bases are TGCGCCAGCAGCTTGGACCTCCTAGCGGGTCTAGTCTACGAGCAGTACTTC.

Many counts were recorded for this clonotype. The chain uses TRBV10-3 and TRBJ2-1, with 7 bases that match TRBD1. The CDR3 is 14 residues long. V lost 4 bases and J lost 2; bases outside the gene matches: 2. Germline CDR1 reads ENHRY; CDR2 reads SYGVKD. For the CDR3, the DNA is TGTGCCATCAGTGGACAGGGAACCTACAATGAGCAGTTCTTC. Translated, it gives CAISGQGTYNEQFF.

The chain couples TRBV20-1 to TRBJ2-3; TRBD2 agrees at 8 bases. This CDR3 comprises 13 residues. Trimming took 8 bases from V and 4 from J; bases not matched to a gene: 8. CDR1 is DFQATT and CDR2 is SNEGSKA in the germline V gene (reference sequence). The CDR3 coding sequence is TGCAGTCAAGCGGGAGATGGATCAGATACGCAGTATTTT. The encoded protein is CSQAGDGSDTQYF.

In its sample, this clonotype was seen a few times. The J gene is TRBJ2-1, the V gene TRBV24-1; 10 bases fit TRBD2. After removal of 0 bases from V and 11 bases from J, the junction contained 0 bases not matched to a gene. This CDR3 is built from 13 residues. From germline, CDR1 is KGHDR and CDR2 SFDVKD. The CDR3 DNA reads as TGTGCCACCAGTGATTTGACTAGCGGGAAGCAGTTCTTC. It codes for CATSDLTSGKQFF.

V is TRBV7-8 and J is TRBJ2-3; 7 bases agree with TRBD1. The CDR3 spans 17 residues. V was clipped by 5 bases and J by 1 base; unmatched bases: 12. CDR1 and CDR2 (germline): SGHVS, FQNEAQ. DNA of the CDR3: TGTGCCAGCAGCCTAGATCTAGGGGACAGTGGCACAGATACGCAGTATTTT. Its protein product is CASSLDLGDSGTDTQYF.

This clonotype was counted between two and nine times. This rearrangement joins TRBV12-3 or TRBV12-4 to TRBJ2-6; 7 bases are a match to TRBD2. V was pared by 6 bases and J by 0 bases, with 2 bases of the junction left unmatched. This CDR3 is built from 15 residues. CDR3 coding DNA: TGTGCCAGCAGCCGGGAGGCCTCTGGGGCCAACGTCCTGACTTTC. It codes for CASSREASGANVLTF.

This chain uses TRBV12-3 or TRBV12-4 with TRBJ2-2; D not resolved. The CDR3 runs to 13 residues. V was trimmed by 6 bases and J by 2 bases, leaving 7 bases between them. This CDR3 reads CASRPSNTGELFF. In DNA form, the CDR3 reads TGTGCCAGCAGGCCATCAAACACCGGGGAGCTGTTTTTT.

V and J are TRBV7-2 and TRBJ1-1; tentatively, D is TRBD1 (6 bases). Germline CDR1 and CDR2: SGHTA and FQGNSA. The V end was cut by 2 bases, the J end by 1 base, with 8 bases between. This CDR3 is 14 amino acids long. CDR3 protein: CASSLPGANTEAFF. In DNA, the CDR3 is TGTGCCAGCAGCTTACCGGGGGCGAACACTGAAGCTTTCTTT.

A few counts support this clonotype. The J gene is TRBJ2-7, the V gene TRBV29-1, with 14 positions matching TRBD2. This CDR3 comprises 14 residues. The germline V gene encodes CDR1 SQVTM and CDR2 ANQGSEA. V shed 4 bases and J 6 bases; nucleotides not matched to a gene: 5. CDR3 sequence: CSVGGLAGDSEQYF. The CDR3 DNA reads as TGCAGCGTTGGGGGACTAGCGGGAGACAGCGAGCAGTACTTC.

The chain links TRBV9 to TRBJ1-4, with D tentatively TRBD1 (5 bases). Germline CDR1 SGDLS, CDR2 YYNGEE. V was pared by 3 bases and J by 8 bases, with 17 bases between. This CDR3 contains 15 residues. In DNA form, the CDR3 reads TGTGCCAGCAGCGCCGAGCCTGGAACAGGCGAAAAACTGTTTTTT. Protein: CASSAEPGTGEKLFF.

The V gene is TRBV25-1, the J gene TRBJ1-2; 8 bases are shared with TRBD1. V lost 2 bases and J lost 4; bases outside the gene matches: 12. The CDR3 loop spans 17 amino acids. Germline-derived CDR1 and CDR2 are MGHDK and SYGVNS. The CDR3: CASSEVGLQGVSYGYTF. DNA for the CDR3: TGTGCCAGCAGTGAAGTGGGACTACAGGGGGTGAGCTATGGCTACACCTTC.

This clonotype showed up just a few times. This rearrangement joins TRBV14 to TRBJ2-1, with D hard to call. Germline V CDR1 and CDR2: SGHDN, FVKESK. The CDR3 runs 14 residues. Trimming stripped 5 bases from V and 7 bases from J, with 15 bases between. CDR3 region: CASSETIITNEQFF. The CDR3 DNA sequence: TGTGCCAGCAGCGAAACGATTATTACGAATGAGCAGTTCTTC.

This clonotype was seen only a few times. The rearrangement joins TRBV7-2 to TRBJ1-5, with a tentative D call TRBD1 (5 bases). The V gene lost 4 bases and the J gene lost 4 bases, with 17 bases spanning the gap. There are 16 residues in the CDR3. Per the germline V gene, CDR1 is SGHTA and CDR2 is FQGNSA. The CDR3 region has the DNA TGTGCCAGCAGCTCGCGGGCCGGGGCGCCGAATCAGCCCCAGCATTTT. This sequence encodes CASSSRAGAPNQPQHF. The entire variable domain, with the rest obtained from reference TRBV7-2 and TRBJ1-5, is as follows: GAGVSQSPSNKVTEKGKDVELRCDPISGHTALYWYRQSLGQGLEFLIYFQGNSAPDKSGLPSDRFSAERTGGSVSTLTIQRTQQEDSAVYLCASSSRAGAPNQPQHFGDGTRLSIL.

This clonotype was observed a handful of times. The chain uses TRBV20-1 and TRBJ2-1; the D gene is possibly TRBD2 (5 bases). V was clipped by 5 bases and J by 3 bases, with 17 bases between them. The CDR3 contains 15 residues. The germline V gene encodes CDR1 DFQATT and CDR2 SNEGSKA (reference sequence). CDR3 sequence reads: CSASSGMILYNEQFF. The CDR3 coding sequence is TGCAGTGCTTCGTCGGGGATGATACTCTACAATGAGCAGTTCTTC.

A few counts support this clonotype. The chain couples TRBV5-1 to TRBJ2-3; D tentatively reads TRBD1 or TRBD2 (5 bases each). Trimming left V 0 bases short and J 4 bases short, with 9 bases between. The CDR3 has 14 residues. Germline CDR1 SGHRS, CDR2 YFSETQ. CDR3 DNA sequence: TGCGCCAGCAGCTTGGTGCAGGGAGCAGATACGCAGTATTTT. Protein: CASSLVQGADTQYF.

This clonotype was counted a few times. This chain links TRBV20-1 with TRBJ2-3; 7 bases are shared with TRBD2. Trimming at V came to 1 base and at J to 2 bases, leaving 3 bases not matched to a gene. This CDR3 is 14 amino acids long. Germline V CDR1 and CDR2: DFQATT, SNEGSKA (reference sequence). CDR3: CSARGEGITDTQYF. CDR3 in DNA: TGCAGTGCTAGAGGGGAGGGTATCACAGATACGCAGTATTTT.

This clonotype was seen more than once but under ten times. This rearrangement joins TRBV6-5 to TRBJ2-1; D unclear. V dropped 3 bases and J dropped 7 bases, with 10 bases sitting between them. The CDR3 contains 13 residues. Germline CDR1 and CDR2: MNHEY and SVGAGI. The CDR3 nucleotides read TGTGCCAGCAGTTATTTGACGGATAATGAGCAGTTCTTC. Amino acid sequence: CASSYLTDNEQFF.

This clonotype has more than one count but fewer than ten. The CDR3 DNA is TGTGCCAGCTTGGACCGGACAGGGAACACTGAAGCTTTCTTT. It codes for CASLDRTGNTEAFF. The chain joins TRBV6-1 to TRBJ1-1; 7 nucleotides match TRBD1. The CDR3 covers 14 residues. V gave up 8 bases and J gave up 1 base; unmatched junction bases: 7. Germline loops: CDR1 MNHNS, CDR2 SASEGT.

In its sample, this clonotype was seen a few times. The chain recombines TRBV11-2 with TRBJ2-7; TRBD2 agrees at 8 bases. The CDR3 is 15 amino acids. The junction had 9 bases not matched to a gene; V was cut back by 5 bases and J by 3 bases. Germline values: CDR1 SGHAT, CDR2 FQNNGV. CDR3 bases: TGTGCCAGCAGCCCCGCGGGACTAGTGAACTACGAGCAGTACTTC. The encoded protein is CASSPAGLVNYEQYF.

The table lists this clonotype with a few counts. V is TRBV11-2 and J is TRBJ1-6; a weak D match, TRBD1 (5 bases). Per germline, CDR1 SGHAT and CDR2 FQNNGV. CDR3 length: 14 amino acids. V was pared by 3 bases and J by 11 bases, with 14 bases between. The CDR3 nucleotides are TGTGCCAGCAGCTTCGGGGGAGAACTACCACCCCTCCACTTT. Its translation is CASSFGGELPPLHF.

The rearrangement joins TRBV15 to TRBJ2-1; D unclear. Between the trimmed V and J ends, which lost 0 bases and 9 bases, there was a span of 6 bases. Per the germline V gene, CDR1 is LNHNV and CDR2 is YYDKDF (reference sequence). The CDR3 runs 12 residues. CDR3 loop: CATSREIGEQFF. The CDR3 nucleotides are TGTGCCACCAGCAGAGAAATCGGTGAGCAGTTCTTC.